The 10 T cell receptor beta chains below were found in one sample sequenced in a study of T cell responses to AZD1222 COVID-19 vaccine (dated by TCRdb to 2020 to 2022). Libraries were made using the immunoSEQ multiplex PCR assay. TCRdb took this table from immuneACCESS and kept in-frame rearrangements with V and J called. Such tables lack part of the clones; where checked against another copy, unresolved V genes explain under half of the gap, and the rest is unexplained. The sample table holds about 150,000 clones, of which about 89% were seen once. The top ten clones comprise roughly a tenth of the sample. The time point label, as the study defines it: about 28 days (+/-7) after the second vaccine dose. This sample comprised peripheral blood, obtained 28 days after the second AZD1222 dose. Source of these receptors: an adult who received the AZD1222 COVID-19 vaccine.

V and J are TRBV28 and TRBJ1-2; a weak D match, TRBD1 (5 bases). This CDR3 region has 15 residues. The germline V gene has CDR1 MDHEN and CDR2 SYDVKM. The V gene lost 5 bases and the J gene lost 6 bases, with 19 bases spanning the gap. CDR3 in amino acids: CASSLDVSPGDGYTF. In DNA, the CDR3 is TGTGCCAGCAGTCTCGATGTCTCCCCGGGGGATGGCTACACCTTC.

This clone occurred once. The genes are TRBV3-1 (or the pseudogene TRBV3-2) and TRBJ1-6; D is possibly TRBD1 (5 bases). V gave up 1 base and J gave up 0 bases, with 7 bases separating them. The CDR3 sequence is 16 residues long. Germline-derived CDR1 and CDR2 are LGHDT and YNNKEL (reference sequence). For the CDR3, the DNA is TGTGCCAGCAGCCAAGGGGGCAGCTCCTATAATTCACCCCTCCACTTT. It translates to CASSQGGSSYNSPLHF.

As concerns this clone: Other DNA variants within this sample encode the same CDR3. The rearrangement links TRBV20-1 to TRBJ1-6; tentative D call: TRBD1 (5 bases). Germline V gives CDR1 DFQATT, CDR2 SNEGSKA (reference sequence). Trimming pared 5 bases from V and 7 bases from J, leaving 6 bases between. The CDR3 has 11 amino acids. The CDR3 loop is CSAGGNSPLHF. The CDR3 nucleotides are TGCAGTGCTGGGGGGAATTCACCCCTCCACTTT.

The rearrangement links TRBV11-2 to TRBJ2-3; 10 positions agree with TRBD1. V lost 5 bases, J lost 4 bases, and 6 bases stayed unmatched. The V gene's germline CDR1 is SGHAT and CDR2 FQNNGV. The CDR3 consists of 15 residues. The CDR3 DNA reads TGTGCCAGCAGCCTCCGGACAGGGGGTTCAGATACGCAGTATTTT. Residues: CASSLRTGGSDTQYF.

Points on this clone: An end of the junction differs from the germline gene, which may be a read error. The chain has TRBV19 and TRBJ2-1; 8 bases fit TRBD2. CDR1 and CDR2 (germline): LNHDA, SQIVND (reference sequence). The CDR3 spans 14 residues. The CDR3 bases are TGTGCCAGTAGCTACGGGAGGGCCTACAGTGAGCAGTTCTTC. Its protein is CASSYGRAYSEQFF.

J is TRBJ2-3 and V is TRBV24-1; 9 positions agree with TRBD2. The J segment lost 6 bases and the V segment lost 1 base, leaving 7 bases of the junction unmatched. Germline-derived CDR1 and CDR2 are KGHDR and SFDVKD. The CDR3 covers 16 residues. The CDR3 loop reads CATSDFRLAAGDTQYF. The CDR3 DNA reads as TGTGCCACCAGTGATTTCCGACTAGCGGCGGGGGATACGCAGTATTTT.

This sequence joins TRBV7-2 and TRBJ2-7; D tentatively reads TRBD1 or TRBD2 (5 bases each). The germline CDR1 and CDR2 sequences are SGHTA and FQGNSA. There are 13 residues in the CDR3. The ends were cut back, 5 bases at V and 3 bases at J, with 11 bases in the middle. CDR3 residues: CASSPRGDYEQYF. CDR3 DNA sequence: TGTGCCAGCAGCCCCCGGGGCGACTACGAGCAGTACTTC.

The gene calls are TRBV9 and TRBJ1-2; possibly TRBD1 for D (6 bases). CDR3 length equals 12 residues. Looked up from germline, CDR1 is SGDLS and CDR2 is YYNGEE. Trimming shortened V by 3 bases and J by 8 bases, and 11 bases separated the two germline ends. The CDR3, as DNA: TGTGCCAGCAGCGGCAACAGGGTCGGCTACACCTTC. This translates into CASSGNRVGYTF.

This chain connects TRBV9 to TRBJ2-2, with a possible D match to TRBD2 (5 bases). CDR1 is SGDLS and CDR2 is YYNGEE in the germline V gene. V lost 3 bases and J lost 5, with 14 bases in between. This CDR3 has 15 amino acids. The CDR3 DNA is TGTGCCAGCAGCGCCGGGAACCATCGGACCGGGGAGCTGTTTTTT. It encodes CASSAGNHRTGELFF.

CDR3 sequence (DNA): TGTGCCAGCAGCGCTAACAGGGGCTACACCTTC. It is translated as CASSANRGYTF. This chain links TRBV7-2 with TRBJ1-2; TRBD1 might be the D (5 bases). The CDR3 spans 11 residues. CDR1 is SGHTA, CDR2 FQGNSA, per germline. Trimming took off 5 bases at V and 8 bases at J, with 9 bases between the two ends. The whole variable domain, filled in from reference TRBV7-2 and TRBJ1-2, reads GAGVSQSPSNKVTEKGKDVELRCDPISGHTALYWYRQSLGQGLEFLIYFQGNSAPDKSGLPSDRFSAERTGGSVSTLTIQRTQQEDSAVYLCASSANRGYTFGSGTRLTVV.